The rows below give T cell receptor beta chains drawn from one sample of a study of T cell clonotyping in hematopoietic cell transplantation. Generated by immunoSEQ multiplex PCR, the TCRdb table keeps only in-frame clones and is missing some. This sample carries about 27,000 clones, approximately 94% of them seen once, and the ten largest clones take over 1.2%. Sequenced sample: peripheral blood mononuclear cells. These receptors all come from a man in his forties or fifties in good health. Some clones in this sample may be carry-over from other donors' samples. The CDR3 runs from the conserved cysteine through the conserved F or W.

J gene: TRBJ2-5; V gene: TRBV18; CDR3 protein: CASSPAGKNRGLVQETQYF
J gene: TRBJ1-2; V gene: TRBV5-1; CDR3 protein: CASSTRQGGYTF
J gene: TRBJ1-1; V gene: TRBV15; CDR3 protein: CATSRPGPMNTEAFF
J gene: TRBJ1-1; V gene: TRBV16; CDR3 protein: CASSQQGNTEAFF
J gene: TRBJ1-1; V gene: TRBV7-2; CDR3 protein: CASSLVRSTEAFF
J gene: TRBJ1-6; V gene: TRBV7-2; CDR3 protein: CASSLEGEGQLWTPLHF
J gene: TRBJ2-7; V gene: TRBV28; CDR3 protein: CAVGGRDYEQYF
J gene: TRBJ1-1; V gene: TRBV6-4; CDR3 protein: CASSVSLGNTEAFF
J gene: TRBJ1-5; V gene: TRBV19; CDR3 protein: CASSFRDQPQHF
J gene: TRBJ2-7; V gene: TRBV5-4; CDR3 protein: CASSSREAAGFYEQYF
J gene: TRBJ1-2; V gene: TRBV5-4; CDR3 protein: CASSLGGPSTYGYTF
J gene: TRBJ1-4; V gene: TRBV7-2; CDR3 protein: CASSLTNEKLFF
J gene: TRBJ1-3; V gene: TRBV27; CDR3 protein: CASSPYSHSGNTIYF
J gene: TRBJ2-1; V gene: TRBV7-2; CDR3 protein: CASSLGGARGNNEQFF
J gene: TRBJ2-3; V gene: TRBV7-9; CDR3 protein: CASSYRGDDTQYF
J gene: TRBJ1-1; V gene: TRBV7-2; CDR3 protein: CASSLARDRGAAFF
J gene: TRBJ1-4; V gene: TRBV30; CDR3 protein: CAAPIRQFVLFF
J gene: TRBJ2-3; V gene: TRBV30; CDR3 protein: CAWSVLSPIDTQYF
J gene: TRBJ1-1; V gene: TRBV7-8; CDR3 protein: CASSRSIVSFEAFF
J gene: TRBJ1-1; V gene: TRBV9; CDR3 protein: CASSSQTLMNTEAFF
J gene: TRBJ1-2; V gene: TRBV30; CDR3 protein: CAWSVGQLRGYTF
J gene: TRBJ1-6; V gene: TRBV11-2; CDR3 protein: CASSTTGGKNSPLHF
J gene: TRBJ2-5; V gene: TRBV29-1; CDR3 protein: CSVVGQGAPTETQYF
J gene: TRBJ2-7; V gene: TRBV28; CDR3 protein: CASSSTGSNSYEQYF
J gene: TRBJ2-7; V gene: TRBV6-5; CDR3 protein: CASSYLLGNEQYF
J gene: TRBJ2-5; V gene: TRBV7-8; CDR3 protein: CASSLNGRHGETQYF
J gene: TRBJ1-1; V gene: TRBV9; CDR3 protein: CASSVGGERWGTEAFF
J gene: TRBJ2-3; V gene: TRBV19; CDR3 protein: CAVIPRPGGTQYF
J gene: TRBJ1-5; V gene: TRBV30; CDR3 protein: CAWSARTAYSNQPQHF
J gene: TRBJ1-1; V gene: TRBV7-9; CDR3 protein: CASSSPSPNTEAFF
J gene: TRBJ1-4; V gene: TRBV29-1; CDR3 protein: CSVSVVGRDNEKLFF
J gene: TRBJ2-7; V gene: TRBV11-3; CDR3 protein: CASRRAGTTYEQYF
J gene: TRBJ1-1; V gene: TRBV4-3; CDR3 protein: CASSRYRENTEAFF
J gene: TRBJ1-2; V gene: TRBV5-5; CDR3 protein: CASSLGQGDGYTF
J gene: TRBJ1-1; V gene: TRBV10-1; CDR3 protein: CASSGETGLTEAFF
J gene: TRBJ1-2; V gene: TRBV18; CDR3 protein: CASSPRTGGNYGYTF
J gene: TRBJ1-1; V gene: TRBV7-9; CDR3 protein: CASSLGGARGAFF
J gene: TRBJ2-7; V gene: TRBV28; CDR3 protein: CASSASGTGNEQYF
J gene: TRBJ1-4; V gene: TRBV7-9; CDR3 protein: CASSQIETTNEKLFF
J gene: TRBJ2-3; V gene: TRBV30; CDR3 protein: CAWGILRDRGADTQYF
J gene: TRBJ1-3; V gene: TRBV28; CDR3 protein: CASSSPLSGNTIYF
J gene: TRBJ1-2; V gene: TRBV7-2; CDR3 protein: CASSSQTGNYGYTF
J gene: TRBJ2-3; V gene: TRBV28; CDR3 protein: CASSYAGSSTDTQYF
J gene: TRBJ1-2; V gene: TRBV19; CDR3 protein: CASGTRGAGGYTF
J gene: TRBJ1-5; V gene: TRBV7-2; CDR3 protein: CASSSQGGEPQHF
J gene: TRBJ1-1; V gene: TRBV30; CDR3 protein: CAWMGGADTEAFF
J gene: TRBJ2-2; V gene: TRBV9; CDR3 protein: CASSRVTGELFF
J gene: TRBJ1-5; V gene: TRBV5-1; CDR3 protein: CASSPGQGAENQPQHF
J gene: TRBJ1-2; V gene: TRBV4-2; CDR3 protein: CASSQNTDGYTF
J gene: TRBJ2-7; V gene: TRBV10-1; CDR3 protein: CANPGQRTYEQYF
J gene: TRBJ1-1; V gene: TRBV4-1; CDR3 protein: CASSQEGSATEAFF
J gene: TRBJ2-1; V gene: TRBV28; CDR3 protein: CASSPYYNEQFF
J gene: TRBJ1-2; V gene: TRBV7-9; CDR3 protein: CASSRQGIYGYTF
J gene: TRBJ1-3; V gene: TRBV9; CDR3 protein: CASSTQGAATGNTIYF
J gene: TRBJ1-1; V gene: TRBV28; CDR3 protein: CASCGVYTEAFF